The 9 T cell receptor beta chains below were found in one sample sequenced in a study of T cell responses to AZD1222 COVID-19 vaccine. TCRdb's table, derived via immunoSEQ multiplex PCR, lists solely in-frame clones and lacks some. The profile shows 80,000 or so clones, roughly 87% of them singletons. The input for sequencing was peripheral blood, taken on day 0 of AZD1222 vaccination. The receptor set was obtained from an adult in good health.

The chain's CDR3 is CSVQGLAGHSGETQYF. The CDR3 coding sequence is TGCAGCGTTCAGGGACTAGCGGGACATTCTGGAGAGACCCAGTACTTC. The chain recombines TRBV29-1 with TRBJ2-5, with 13 bases matching TRBD2. Looked up from germline, CDR1 is SQVTM and CDR2 is ANQGSEA. V trimming: 5 bases; J trimming: 4 bases; junction bases outside the gene matches: 10. The CDR3 length is 16 residues.

This clone was detected only a few times. The V gene is TRBV2, the J gene TRBJ1-6; possible D gene TRBD1, 6 bases. The germline CDR1 and CDR2 sequences are SNHLY and FYNNEI. The CDR3 has 13 residues. V lost 8 bases and J lost 6, with 11 bases in between. The CDR3 region is CASAGTPNSPLHF. CDR3 sequence (DNA): TGTGCCAGCGCCGGGACACCTAATTCACCCCTCCACTTT.

The gene calls are TRBV5-5 and TRBJ1-2; TRBD1 matches 8 bases. In germline, CDR1 is SGHKS, CDR2 YYEKEE (reference sequence). CDR3 length equals 15 residues. V lost 5 bases and J lost 1; bases outside the gene matches: 7. The DNA of the CDR3 is TGTGCCAGCAGTACTCCGGGACAGGATAACTATGGCTACACCTTC. Protein: CASSTPGQDNYGYTF.

The CDR3: CASRETGRGGYTF. The DNA of the CDR3 is TGTGCCAGCAGAGAGACAGGGCGAGGCGGCTACACCTTC. The rearrangement joins TRBV6-5 to TRBJ1-2, with 7 bases aligning to TRBD1. The length of the CDR3 is 13 residues. V lost 6 bases, J lost 8 bases, and 9 bases stayed unmatched. Germline lookup yields CDR1 MNHEY and CDR2 SVGAGI.

The chain employs TRBV19 and TRBJ2-7, with 7 bases identical to TRBD2. The V segment lost 7 bases and the J segment 2 bases; nucleotides outside the gene matches: 8. Germline CDR1 is LNHDA and CDR2 is SQIVND (reference sequence). The CDR3 is 14 residues long. CDR3 loop: CASTRASGPYEQYF. The CDR3 coding sequence is TGTGCCAGTACCCGGGCTAGCGGCCCCTACGAGCAGTACTTC.

The chain links TRBV7-9 to TRBJ2-7; D unresolved. Germline V CDR1 and CDR2: SEHNR, FQNEAQ (reference sequence). This CDR3 comprises 11 residues. The V end lost 5 bases, the J end lost 6 bases, and 8 bases lay between the germline ends. CDR3 coding DNA: TGTGCCAGCAGCCCCGGACGCGAGCAGTACTTC. Protein product: CASSPGREQYF.

The chain couples TRBV6-4 to TRBJ2-3; D not resolved. V gave up 6 bases and J gave up 1 base, with 2 bases separating them. Germline CDR1 and CDR2: MRHNA and SNTAGT. The CDR3 covers 11 residues. CDR3 protein: CASSRTDTQYF. The CDR3 DNA is TGTGCCAGCAGCCGCACAGATACGCAGTATTTT.

This rearrangement joins TRBV14 to TRBJ1-4, with 7 bases aligning to TRBD1. The V and J ends lost 3 bases and 8 bases, in that order; junction bases with no gene match: 6. This CDR3 is 14 amino acids long. The germline CDR1 and CDR2 sequences are SGHDN and FVKESK. The DNA of the CDR3 is TGTGCCAGCAGCCAGGGACAGTTTCGAGAAAAACTGTTTTTT. It is translated as CASSQGQFREKLFF. The full variable domain, its missing parts supplied by reference TRBV14 and TRBJ1-4, is EAGVTQFPSHSVIEKGQTVTLRCDPISGHDNLYWYRRVMGKEIKFLLHFVKESKQDESGMPNNRFLAERTGGTYSTLKVQPAELEDSGVYFCASSQGQFREKLFFGSGTQLSVL.

This clone was picked up one time. The rearrangement joins TRBV7-3 to TRBJ2-3; 8 nucleotides align to TRBD2. Trimming at V came to 4 bases and at J to 0 bases, leaving 3 bases not matched to a gene. Germline CDR1 SGHTA, CDR2 FQGTGA. This CDR3 region has 15 residues. CDR3 bases: TGTGCCAGCAGCTCATTAGCGGGGAGCACAGATACGCAGTATTTT. Translated: CASSSLAGSTDTQYF.